A single sample gave rise to the 30 T cell receptor beta chains below, sequenced in a study of cytomegalovirus exposure and HLA in healthy donors. PCR primers comprised 60 Vbeta and 13 Jbeta primers. The method was immunoSEQ multiplex PCR; TCRdb's version includes in-frame clones alone and lacks a portion of them. The sample includes approximately 120,000 clones, approximately 70% of them seen just once. The sequenced sample was PBMCs. All receptors come from a man between 60 and 75 years old in good health and CMV-seropositive.

V usage is TRBV19 and J usage is TRBJ1-3, with unresolved D. With 9 bases removed from V and 2 bases from J, the gap between germline ends came to 11 bases. The CDR3 is made up of 13 amino acids. Germline V gene lookup returns CDR1 LNHDA and CDR2 SQIVND (reference sequence). This CDR3 is CASDGLAGNTIYF. CDR3 nucleotides: TGTGCCAGCGACGGGTTAGCTGGAAACACCATATATTTT.

The rearrangement links TRBV29-1 to TRBJ1-1, with D unresolved. The CDR3 is made up of 8 amino acids. V was shortened by 6 bases and J by 7 bases, with 3 bases between the two germline ends. Germline CDR1 reads SQVTM; CDR2 reads ANQGSEA. Written as DNA, the CDR3 is TGCAGCGTCCTTGAAGCTTTCTTT. It yields the protein CSVLEAFF.

The chain has TRBV6-5 and TRBJ2-3, with TRBD2 identical over 8 bases. The V segment lost 6 bases and the J segment 0 bases; nucleotides outside the gene matches: 5. This CDR3 is 15 amino acids long. The germline gives CDR1 MNHEY, CDR2 SVGAGI. Here the CDR3 DNA reads TGTGCCAGCAGACTTAGCGGGGCTAGCACAGATACGCAGTATTTT. Translation gives CASRLSGASTDTQYF.

This CDR3 is CASSSLAGGRHNEQFF. The CDR3 nucleotides read TGTGCCAGTAGTTCCTTAGCGGGGGGGCGGCACAATGAGCAGTTCTTC. The chain couples TRBV19 to TRBJ2-1; 11 nucleotides align to TRBD2. This CDR3 spans 16 amino acids. V lost 5 bases and J lost 5; bases outside the gene matches: 8. CDR1 LNHDA and CDR2 SQIVND come from the germline V gene (reference sequence). The entire variable domain, with the rest obtained from reference TRBV19 and TRBJ2-1, is as follows: DGGITQSPKYLFRKEGQNVTLSCEQNLNHDAMYWYRQDPGQGLRLIYYSQIVNDFQKGDIAEGYSVSREKKESFPLTVTSAQKNPTAFYLCASSSLAGGRHNEQFFGPGTRLTVL.

This chain connects TRBV7-2 to TRBJ1-1; D may be TRBD1 (5 bases). With 3 bases removed from V and 4 bases from J, the gap between germline ends came to 9 bases. The CDR3 spans 13 residues. Germline loops: CDR1 SGHTA, CDR2 FQGNSA. CDR3 nucleotides: TGTGCCAGCAGCTTCAGGGTGGGCACTGAAGCTTTCTTT. Its protein is CASSFRVGTEAFF.

The V gene is TRBV5-1, the J gene TRBJ2-3; 10 nucleotides align to TRBD2. The J segment lost 2 bases and the V segment lost 2 bases, leaving 2 bases of the junction unmatched. CDR1 is SGHRS and CDR2 is YFSETQ in the germline V gene. CDR3 length: 15 residues. The CDR3 DNA reads TGCGCCAGCAGCTTAGCGGGGGGGATCACAGATACGCAGTATTTT. It translates to CASSLAGGITDTQYF.

CDR3 nucleotide sequence: TGCGCCAGCAGCTTGGGAGCCAGGGTGGGCACCGGGGAGCTGTTTTTT. The encoded protein is CASSLGARVGTGELFF. The rearrangement uses TRBV5-1 and TRBJ2-2; a possible D gene is TRBD1 (5 bases). Trimming took off 0 bases at V and 4 bases at J, with 13 bases between the two ends. The length of the CDR3 is 16 residues. Germline CDR1 reads SGHRS; CDR2 reads YFSETQ.

The rearrangement joins TRBV11-2 to TRBJ2-2; D gene ambiguous. The CDR3 covers 14 residues. Germline-derived CDR1 and CDR2 are SGHAT and FQNNGV. The V end was cut by 6 bases, the J end by 5 bases, with 13 bases between. The CDR3 protein is CASRPGAETGELFF. CDR3 bases: TGTGCCAGCAGACCCGGAGCCGAAACCGGGGAGCTGTTTTTT.

Worth noting for this clone: Sequence at one end of the junction differs from germline and may be a read error. Here the CDR3 DNA reads TGCGCCAGCAGTGAGTCCCTTTCCCCCGGGGTCCCCTACGGGCAGTACTTC. Its protein is CASSESLSPGVPYGQYF. The chain recombines TRBV10-1 with TRBJ2-7; D perhaps matches TRBD2 (5 bases). CDR3 size: 17 residues. CDR1 WNHNN and CDR2 SYGVQD come from the germline V gene (reference sequence).

With regard to this clone: The junction shows a germline mismatch at one end, possibly a read error. The V gene is TRBV29-1, the J gene TRBJ2-7; TRBD2 might be the D (5 bases). Germline V gene lookup returns CDR1 SQVTM and CDR2 ANQGSEA. CDR3 length equals 13 residues. The DNA of the CDR3 is TGCAGCGTGGGCCGGGCCGGCGCGGGCGAGCAGCACTTC. Residues: CSVGRAGAGEQHF.

The V gene is TRBV4-2, the J gene TRBJ2-2, with D possibly matching TRBD2 (5 bases). Germline CDR1 LGHNA, CDR2 YNFKEQ. V lost 0 bases and J lost 6, with 8 bases in between. This CDR3 spans 14 amino acids. In nucleotides, the CDR3 is TGTGCCAGCAGCCAAGAATCGGGGTCCGGGGAGCTGTTTTTT. The encoded protein is CASSQESGSGELFF.

This chain uses TRBV7-8 with TRBJ1-6, with 7 bases fitting TRBD1. V gave up 5 bases and J gave up 7 bases; unmatched junction bases: 5. Germline lookup yields CDR1 SGHVS and CDR2 FQNEAQ. The CDR3 totals 14 residues. CDR3 nucleotide sequence: TGTGCCAGCAGCGCAACAGGGGACAATTCACCCCTCCACTTT. This translates into CASSATGDNSPLHF.

The chain couples TRBV7-9 to TRBJ2-7; D is unclear. The V end lost 1 base, the J end lost 0 bases, and 10 bases lay between the germline ends. This CDR3 is built from 15 residues. The germline gives CDR1 SEHNR, CDR2 FQNEAQ (reference sequence). CDR3 residues: CASSLEASTSYEQYF. In DNA form, the CDR3 reads TGTGCCAGCAGCTTAGAAGCTTCTACCTCCTACGAGCAGTACTTC. Full variable domain (remainder filled in from reference TRBV7-9 and TRBJ2-7): DTGVSQNPRHKITKRGQNVTFRCDPISEHNRLYWYRQTLGQGPEFLTYFQNEAQLEKSRLLSDRFSAERPKGSFSTLEIQRTEQGDSAMYLCASSLEASTSYEQYFGPGTRLTVT.

This clone was seen more than once but under ten times. The V and J genes are TRBV6-1 and TRBJ2-7; 8 nucleotides line up with TRBD1. This CDR3 has 13 residues. CDR1 and CDR2 (germline): MNHNS, SASEGT. J lost 6 bases, V lost 6 bases, and 7 bases had no gene match. Here the CDR3 reads CASREQGVSEQYF. DNA for the CDR3: TGTGCCAGCAGAGAACAGGGGGTAAGCGAGCAGTACTTC.

The chain has TRBV29-1 and TRBJ1-2; no clear D. The CDR3 loop spans 14 amino acids. V shed 5 bases and J shed 3 bases, with 16 bases lying between them. The V gene's germline CDR1 is SQVTM and CDR2 ANQGSEA. CDR3 sequence reads: CSVFGQAPDYGYTF. The CDR3 DNA reads as TGCAGCGTTTTTGGGCAGGCCCCGGACTATGGCTACACCTTC.

This rearrangement joins TRBV7-6 to TRBJ1-6, with a weak D call TRBD1 (6 bases). This CDR3 spans 14 amino acids. Trimming pared 1 base from V and 10 bases from J, leaving 11 bases between. Germline V gene data show CDR1 as SGHVS and CDR2 as FNYEAQ. The CDR3 spells CASSLGSGESPLHF. Here the CDR3 DNA reads TGTGCCAGCAGCTTAGGTTCAGGGGAATCACCCCTCCACTTT.

The genes are TRBV7-9 and TRBJ2-2; weak D call: TRBD2 (5 bases). Germline loops: CDR1 SEHNR, CDR2 FQNEAQ (reference sequence). The CDR3 extends over 13 amino acids. Trimming shortened V by 11 bases and J by 2 bases, and 12 bases separated the two germline ends. Here the CDR3 reads CAGEGTNTGELFF. The DNA for the CDR3 is TGTGCCGGCGAGGGCACCAACACCGGGGAGCTGTTTTTT. Drawing the rest from reference TRBV7-9 and TRBJ2-2, the complete variable domain is DTGVSQNPRHKITKRGQNVTFRCDPISEHNRLYWYRQTLGQGPEFLTYFQNEAQLEKSRLLSDRFSAERPKGSFSTLEIQRTEQGDSAMYLCAGEGTNTGELFFGEGSRLTVL.

The chain recombines TRBV27 with TRBJ2-7; TRBD2 aligns across 8 bases. Germline trimming cut 6 bases from V and 2 bases from J; bases unmatched to any gene: 3. CDR3 size: 13 residues. The germline gives CDR1 MNHEY, CDR2 SMNVEV (reference sequence). This chain's CDR3 is CASRSGGTYEQYF. For the CDR3, the DNA is TGTGCCAGCAGAAGCGGGGGTACCTACGAGCAGTACTTC.

The chain is built from TRBV10-1 and TRBJ1-1; tentative D call: TRBD1 (5 bases). The CDR3 has 12 residues. CDR1 and CDR2 (germline): WNHNN, SYGVQD (reference sequence). Trimming removed 6 bases at V and 10 bases at J, with 15 bases between. The CDR3 nucleotides read TGCGCCAGCAGGGACTTCGGGGGAGGAGCTTTCTTT. Its protein product is CASRDFGGGAFF.

The chain links TRBV5-1 to TRBJ1-5; D is undetermined. This CDR3 spans 14 amino acids. Germline V gives CDR1 SGHRS, CDR2 YFSETQ. Trimming removed 0 bases at V and 8 bases at J, with 12 bases between. The CDR3 reads CASSLGPTEEPQHF. CDR3 DNA sequence: TGCGCCAGCAGCTTGGGACCTACTGAGGAGCCCCAGCATTTT.

This chain uses TRBV19 with TRBJ1-1, with 9 bases aligning to TRBD1. V lost 6 bases to trimming and J lost 5 bases; unmatched junction nucleotides: 7. CDR1 and CDR2 from the germline V gene are LNHDA and SQIVND (reference sequence). The CDR3 totals 14 residues. The CDR3 protein is CASSQTGGGTEAFF. CDR3 coding DNA: TGTGCCAGTAGCCAGACAGGGGGAGGGACTGAAGCTTTCTTT.

J is TRBJ2-2 and V is TRBV7-3; 12 bases are shared with TRBD2. Germline lookup yields CDR1 SGHTA and CDR2 FQGTGA. V dropped 5 bases and J dropped 0; count of bases not matched to a gene: 1. The CDR3 runs 16 residues. In DNA, the CDR3 is TGTGCCAGCAGCAGACTAGCGGGGGCGAACACCGGGGAGCTGTTTTTT. It encodes CASSRLAGANTGELFF.

This sequence joins TRBV4-1 and TRBJ2-7; 7 positions agree with TRBD1. V was clipped by 0 bases and J by 6 bases; unmatched bases: 14. Looked up from germline, CDR1 is MGHRA and CDR2 is YSYEKL. The CDR3 extends over 17 amino acids. This chain's CDR3 is CASSQDRQGRGYVEQYF. The CDR3 nucleotides are TGCGCCAGCAGCCAAGATCGCCAAGGCAGGGGGTATGTCGAGCAGTACTTC.

Of note for this clone: Other DNA sequences in the sample encode the same CDR3. V and J are TRBV9 and TRBJ1-3; D not certain. CDR1 SGDLS and CDR2 YYNGEE come from the germline V gene. This CDR3 spans 14 amino acids. V was pared by 0 bases and J by 1 base, with 5 bases between. CDR3 loop: CASSVDSSGNTIYF. CDR3 nucleotide sequence: TGTGCCAGCAGCGTAGATTCTTCTGGAAACACCATATATTTT.

This rearrangement joins TRBV29-1 to TRBJ1-5; 7 bases are shared with TRBD1. V trimming: 3 bases; J trimming: 1 base; junction bases outside the gene matches: 3. The CDR3 loop spans 14 amino acids. Germline V lookup: CDR1 SQVTM, CDR2 ANQGSEA. The CDR3 nucleotides are TGCAGCGTTGACAGGGGGTTCAGCAATCAGCCCCAGCATTTT. Residues: CSVDRGFSNQPQHF.

This chain joins TRBV27 and TRBJ1-1; D unclear. The V end was cut by 2 bases, the J end by 0 bases, with 10 bases between. This CDR3 region has 15 residues. CDR1 and CDR2 from the germline V gene are MNHEY and SMNVEV (reference sequence). The CDR3 DNA follows: TGTGCCAGCAGTTTAGGAGCGGGGATGAACACTGAAGCTTTCTTT. It translates to CASSLGAGMNTEAFF.

This rearrangement joins TRBV5-6 to TRBJ2-3; a weak D match, TRBD2 (6 bases). CDR1 and CDR2 (germline): SGHDT, YYEEEE. CDR3 length: 15 amino acids. V lost 6 bases and J lost 0, with 14 bases in between. The CDR3 coding sequence is TGTGCCAGCATCCTGGGACTCCATAGCACAGATACGCAGTATTTT. The encoded protein is CASILGLHSTDTQYF.

V gene TRBV2 combines with J gene TRBJ1-2; 10 positions agree with TRBD1. CDR1 and CDR2 from the germline V gene are SNHLY and FYNNEI. With 4 bases clipped from V and 3 bases from J, the junction kept 8 bases outside the gene matches. The CDR3 contains 16 residues. Here the CDR3 DNA reads TGTGCCAGCAGTGTAAACCGGGACAGGGGTGACTATGGCTACACCTTC. Translation: CASSVNRDRGDYGYTF.

The chain links TRBV4-1 to TRBJ2-3; 7 nucleotides align to TRBD1. With V trimmed by 4 bases and J by 2 bases, 3 bases remained unmatched. Germline lookup yields CDR1 MGHRA and CDR2 YSYEKL. This CDR3 is built from 14 residues. The CDR3 nucleotides are TGCGCCAGCAGCCCGACAGGGCTCACAGATACGCAGTATTTT. Amino acids: CASSPTGLTDTQYF.

The V gene is TRBV9, the J gene TRBJ1-1; TRBD1 is a possible D gene (6 bases). In germline, CDR1 is SGDLS, CDR2 YYNGEE. Trimming removed 0 bases from V and 3 bases from J, with 12 bases in between. CDR3 length equals 15 residues. The CDR3 is CASSVVAGADTEAFF. CDR3 bases: TGTGCCAGCAGCGTAGTGGCGGGGGCCGACACTGAAGCTTTCTTT.